The rows below give T cell receptor beta chains drawn from one sample of a study of blood T cell repertoires in COVID-19. Assay used: immunoSEQ multiplex PCR; TCRdb lists only in-frame clones, some missing. The data show 25,000 to 35,000 clones, 90% seen once. The sequencing input was peripheral blood. The receptors shown here come from a man in his 70s with active or convalescent COVID-19. The CDR3 runs from the conserved cysteine through the conserved F or W. Fields, in order: J gene, clone size, V gene, D gene, CDR3 protein, CDR3 DNA. A D gene is named only where the DNA matches it firmly. The listing skips clone size in some rows; elsewhere it reads once, few, many or a size class.

TRBJ2-3 NA TRBV5-6 TRBD2 CASKKKRGPLGDTQYF TGTGCCAGCAAAAAGAAGCGGGGGCCCCTAGGGGATACGCAGTATTTT
TRBJ2-5 NA TRBV19 TRBD1 CASSISGQGKTQYF TGTGCCAGTAGTATTAGTGGACAGGGGAAGACCCAGTACTTC
TRBJ1-1 NA TRBV18 NA CASSPLTTGMNTEAFF TGTGCCAGCTCACCACTAACGACAGGAATGAACACTGAAGCTTTCTTT
TRBJ1-2 NA TRBV11-2 NA CASSTPDYYGYTF TGTGCCAGCAGTACACCTGATTACTATGGCTACACCTTC
TRBJ2-5 NA TRBV2 NA CASREGGTQYF TGTGCCAGCAGAGAGGGAGGGACCCAGTACTTC
TRBJ2-6 NA TRBV25-1 NA CASSESPGANVLTF TGTGCCAGCAGTGAATCTCCCGGGGCCAACGTCCTGACTTTC
TRBJ2-3 NA TRBV5-1 TRBD2 CASSFTGLAADTQYF TGCGCCAGCAGCTTCACGGGACTAGCCGCAGATACGCAGTATTTT
TRBJ2-6 NA TRBV19 NA CASSLRVVGANVLTF TGTGCCAGTAGTCTCAGGGTAGTTGGGGCCAACGTCCTGACTTTC
TRBJ1-1 NA TRBV12-5 TRBD1 CASGLTVTGEEAFF TGTGCTAGTGGTTTGACCGTGACAGGGGAGGAAGCTTTCTTT
TRBJ2-1 NA TRBV5-1 TRBD2 CASSFLAGFSSGGEQFF TGCGCCAGCAGCTTTCTAGCGGGGTTTTCTTCTGGGGGTGAGCAGTTCTTC
TRBJ1-5 medium-sized TRBV7-9 NA CASSLGGLGNQPQHF TGTGCCAGCAGCTTAGGGGGCTTGGGCAATCAGCCCCAGCATTTT
TRBJ1-2 NA TRBV9 TRBD1 CASSPGQGARDGYTF TGTGCCAGCAGCCCCGGACAGGGGGCGCGGGATGGCTACACCTTC
TRBJ1-5 NA TRBV27 NA CASSPDWIRNQPQHF TGTGCCAGCAGTCCGGACTGGATTAGGAATCAGCCCCAGCATTTT
TRBJ1-1 NA TRBV11-2 TRBD1 CASSPQGRAFF TGTGCCAGCAGCCCACAGGGGAGAGCTTTCTTT
TRBJ2-3 NA TRBV5-1 NA CASSGGTDGVADTQYF TGCGCCAGCAGCGGAGGGACAGACGGTGTGGCAGATACGCAGTATTTT
TRBJ2-5 NA TRBV25-1 TRBD1 CASSESTGGETQYF TGTGCCAGCAGTGAATCTACAGGGGGGGAGACCCAGTACTTC
TRBJ1-1 NA TRBV14 NA CASSQERGGWNTEAFF TGTGCCAGCAGCCAAGAGCGGGGGGGCTGGAACACTGAAGCTTTCTTT
TRBJ2-3 NA TRBV6-1 NA CASSDIVGLTDTQYF TGTGCCAGCAGTGATATTGTTGGGCTCACAGATACGCAGTATTTT
TRBJ1-2 NA TRBV6-4 NA CASSAGTPGGGYTF TGTGCCAGCAGCGCCGGGACACCTGGAGGTGGCTACACCTTC
TRBJ1-5 NA TRBV10-3 NA CAISDGSNQPQHF TGTGCCATCAGTGACGGTAGCAATCAGCCCCAGCATTTT